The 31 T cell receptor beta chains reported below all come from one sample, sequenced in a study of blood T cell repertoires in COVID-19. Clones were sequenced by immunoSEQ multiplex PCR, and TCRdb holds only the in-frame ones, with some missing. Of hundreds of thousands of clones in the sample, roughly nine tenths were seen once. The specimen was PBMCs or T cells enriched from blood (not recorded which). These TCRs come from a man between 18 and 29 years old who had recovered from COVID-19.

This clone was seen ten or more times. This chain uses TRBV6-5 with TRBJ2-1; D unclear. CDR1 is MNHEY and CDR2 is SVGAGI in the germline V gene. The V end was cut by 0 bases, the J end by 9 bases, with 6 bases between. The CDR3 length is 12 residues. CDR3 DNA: TGTGCCAGCAGTTACTCTGGTAGTGAGCAGTTCTTC. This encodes CASSYSGSEQFF.

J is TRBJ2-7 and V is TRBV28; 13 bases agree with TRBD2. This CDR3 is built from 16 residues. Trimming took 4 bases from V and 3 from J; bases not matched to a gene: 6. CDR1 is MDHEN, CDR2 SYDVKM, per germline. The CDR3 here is CASSSPTSGRDYEQYF. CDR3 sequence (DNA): TGTGCCAGCAGTTCCCCAACTAGCGGGAGGGACTACGAGCAGTACTTC.

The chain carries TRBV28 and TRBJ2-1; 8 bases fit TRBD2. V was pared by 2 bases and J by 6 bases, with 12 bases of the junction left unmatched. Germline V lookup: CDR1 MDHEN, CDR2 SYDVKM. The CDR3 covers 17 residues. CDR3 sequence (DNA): TGTGCCAGCAGTTTAGGTTACGTTGGCGGGAGGCGCAATGAGCAGTTCTTC. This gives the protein CASSLGYVGGRRNEQFF. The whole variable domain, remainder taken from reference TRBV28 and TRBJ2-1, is DVKVTQSSRYLVKRTGEKVFLECVQDMDHENMFWYRQDPGLGLRLIYFSYDVKMKEKGDIPEGYSVSREKKERFSLILESASTNQTSMYLCASSLGYVGGRRNEQFFGPGTRLTVL.

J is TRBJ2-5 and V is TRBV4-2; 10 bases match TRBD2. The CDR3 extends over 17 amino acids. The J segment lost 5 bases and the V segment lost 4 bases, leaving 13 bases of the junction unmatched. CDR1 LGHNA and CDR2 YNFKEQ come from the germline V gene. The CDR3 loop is CASSRGGTSGVGETQYF. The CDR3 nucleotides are TGTGCCAGCAGCCGCGGGGGTACTAGCGGGGTGGGGGAGACCCAGTACTTC.

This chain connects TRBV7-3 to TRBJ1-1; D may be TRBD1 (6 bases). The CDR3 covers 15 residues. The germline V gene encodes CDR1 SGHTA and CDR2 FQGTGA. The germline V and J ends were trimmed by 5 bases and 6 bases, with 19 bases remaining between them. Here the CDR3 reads CASSEQAGTSAEAFF. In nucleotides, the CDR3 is TGTGCCAGCAGCGAGCAGGCCGGGACAAGTGCTGAAGCTTTCTTT. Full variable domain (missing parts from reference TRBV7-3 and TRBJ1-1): GAGVSQTPSNKVTEKGKYVELRCDPISGHTALYWYRQSLGQGPEFLIYFQGTGAADDSGLPNDRFFAVRPEGSVSTLKIQRTERGDSAVYLCASSEQAGTSAEAFFGQGTRLTVV.

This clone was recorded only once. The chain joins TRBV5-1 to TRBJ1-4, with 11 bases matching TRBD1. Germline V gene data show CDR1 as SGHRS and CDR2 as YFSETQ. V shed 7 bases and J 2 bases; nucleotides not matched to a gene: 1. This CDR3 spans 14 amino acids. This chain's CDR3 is CASRTGGTNEKLFF. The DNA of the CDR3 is TGCGCCAGCCGGACAGGGGGCACTAATGAAAAACTGTTTTTT.

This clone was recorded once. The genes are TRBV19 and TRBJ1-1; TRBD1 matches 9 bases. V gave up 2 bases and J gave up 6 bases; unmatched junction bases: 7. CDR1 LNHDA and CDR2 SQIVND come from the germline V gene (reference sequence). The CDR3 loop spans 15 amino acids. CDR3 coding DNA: TGTGCCAGTAGTATAATACCGACAGGGGGTGCTGAAGCTTTCTTT. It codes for CASSIIPTGGAEAFF.

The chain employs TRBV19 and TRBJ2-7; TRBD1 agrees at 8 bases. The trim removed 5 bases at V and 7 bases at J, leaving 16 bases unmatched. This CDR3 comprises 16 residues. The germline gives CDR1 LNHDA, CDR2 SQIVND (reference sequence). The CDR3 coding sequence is TGTGCCAGTAGTCACACACTAAGGCTCGGACAGGGAGAGCAGTACTTC. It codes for CASSHTLRLGQGEQYF.

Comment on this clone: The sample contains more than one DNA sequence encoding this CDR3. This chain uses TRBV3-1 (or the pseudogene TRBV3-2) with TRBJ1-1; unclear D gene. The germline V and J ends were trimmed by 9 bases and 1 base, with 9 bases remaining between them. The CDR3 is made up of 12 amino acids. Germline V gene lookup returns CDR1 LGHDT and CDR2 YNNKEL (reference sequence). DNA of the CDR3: TGTGCCAGTCGACGGGAGAACACTGAAGCTTTCTTT. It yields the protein CASRRENTEAFF.

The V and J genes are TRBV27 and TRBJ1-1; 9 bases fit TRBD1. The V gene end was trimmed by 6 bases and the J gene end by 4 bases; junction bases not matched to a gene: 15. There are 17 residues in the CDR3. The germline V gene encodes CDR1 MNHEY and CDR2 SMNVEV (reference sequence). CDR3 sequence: CASSRRERGQGGTEAFF. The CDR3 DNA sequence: TGTGCCAGCAGCCGGAGGGAAAGGGGACAGGGAGGCACTGAAGCTTTCTTT.

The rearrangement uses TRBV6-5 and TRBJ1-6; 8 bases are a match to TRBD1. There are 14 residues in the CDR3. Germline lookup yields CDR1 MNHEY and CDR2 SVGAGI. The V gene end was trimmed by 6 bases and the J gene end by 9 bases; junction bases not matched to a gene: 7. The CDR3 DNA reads TGTGCCAGCAGCCGACGGGACAGGACTTCACCCCTCCACTTT. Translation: CASSRRDRTSPLHF.

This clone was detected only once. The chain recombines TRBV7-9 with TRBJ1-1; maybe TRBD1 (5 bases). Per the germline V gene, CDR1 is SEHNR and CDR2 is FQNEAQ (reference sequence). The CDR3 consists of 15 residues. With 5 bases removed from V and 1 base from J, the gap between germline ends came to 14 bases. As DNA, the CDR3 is TGTGCCAGCAGCCCGGCGACAGCATCGAACACTGAAGCTTTCTTT. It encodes CASSPATASNTEAFF.

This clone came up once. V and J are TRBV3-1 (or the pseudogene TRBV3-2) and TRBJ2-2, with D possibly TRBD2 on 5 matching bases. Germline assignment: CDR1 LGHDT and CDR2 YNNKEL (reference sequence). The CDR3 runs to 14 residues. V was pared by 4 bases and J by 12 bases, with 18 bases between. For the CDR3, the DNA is TGTGCCAGCAGCCTCACAGCGGCGGGTTGGCAGCTGTTTTTT. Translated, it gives CASSLTAAGWQLFF.

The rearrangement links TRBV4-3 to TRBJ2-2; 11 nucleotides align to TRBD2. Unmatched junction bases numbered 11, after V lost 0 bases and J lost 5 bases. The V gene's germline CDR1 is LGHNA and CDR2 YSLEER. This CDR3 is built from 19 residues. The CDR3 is CASSQDYNAGTSGTGELFF. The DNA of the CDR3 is TGCGCCAGCAGCCAAGATTACAACGCCGGGACTAGCGGTACCGGGGAGCTGTTTTTT.

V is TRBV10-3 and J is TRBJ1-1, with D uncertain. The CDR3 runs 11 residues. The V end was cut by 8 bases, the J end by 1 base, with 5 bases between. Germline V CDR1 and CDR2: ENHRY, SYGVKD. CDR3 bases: TGTGCCATCGGAGAGAACACTGAAGCTTTCTTT. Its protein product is CAIGENTEAFF.

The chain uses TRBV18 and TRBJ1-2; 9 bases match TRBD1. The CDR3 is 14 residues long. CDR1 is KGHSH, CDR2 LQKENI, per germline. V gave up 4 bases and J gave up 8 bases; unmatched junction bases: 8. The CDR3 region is CASSQGQGGGGYTF. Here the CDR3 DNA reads TGTGCCAGCTCACAGGGACAGGGCGGTGGAGGCTACACCTTC.

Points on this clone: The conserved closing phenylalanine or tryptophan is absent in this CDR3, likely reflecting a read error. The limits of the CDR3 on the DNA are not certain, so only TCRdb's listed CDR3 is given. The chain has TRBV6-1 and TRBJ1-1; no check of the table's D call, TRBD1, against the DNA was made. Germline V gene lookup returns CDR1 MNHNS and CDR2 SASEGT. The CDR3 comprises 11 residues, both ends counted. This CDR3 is CASSEYDRIFS.

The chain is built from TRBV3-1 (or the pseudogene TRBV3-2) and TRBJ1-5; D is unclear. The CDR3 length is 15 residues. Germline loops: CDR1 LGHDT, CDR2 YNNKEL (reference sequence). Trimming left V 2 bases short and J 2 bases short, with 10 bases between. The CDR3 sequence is CASSQPGWGNQPQHF. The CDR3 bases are TGTGCCAGCAGCCAACCGGGATGGGGCAATCAGCCCCAGCATTTT.

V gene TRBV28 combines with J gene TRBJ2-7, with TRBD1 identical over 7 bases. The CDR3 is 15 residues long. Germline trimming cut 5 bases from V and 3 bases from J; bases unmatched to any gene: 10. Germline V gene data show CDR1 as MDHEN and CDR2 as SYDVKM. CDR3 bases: TGTGCCAGCAGTCCAATACAGGGGTGGAACTACGAGCAGTACTTC. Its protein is CASSPIQGWNYEQYF.

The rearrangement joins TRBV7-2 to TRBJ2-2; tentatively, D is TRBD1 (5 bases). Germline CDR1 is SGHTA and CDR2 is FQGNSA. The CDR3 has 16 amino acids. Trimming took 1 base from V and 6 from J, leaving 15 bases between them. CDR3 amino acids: CASSLGLGRAAGELFF. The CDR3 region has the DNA TGTGCCAGCAGCTTAGGGTTGGGCAGGGCCGCCGGGGAGCTGTTTTTT.

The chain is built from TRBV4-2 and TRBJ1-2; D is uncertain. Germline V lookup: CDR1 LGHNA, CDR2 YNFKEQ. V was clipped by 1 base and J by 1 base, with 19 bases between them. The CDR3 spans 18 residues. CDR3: CASSQGFPGSAFNYGYTF. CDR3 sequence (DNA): TGTGCCAGCAGCCAAGGGTTCCCGGGGTCAGCCTTTAACTATGGCTACACCTTC.

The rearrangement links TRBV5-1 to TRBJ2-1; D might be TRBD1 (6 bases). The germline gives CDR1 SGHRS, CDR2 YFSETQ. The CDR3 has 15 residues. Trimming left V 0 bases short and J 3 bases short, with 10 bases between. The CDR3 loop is CASSLEGEYYNEQFF. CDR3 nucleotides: TGCGCCAGCAGCTTGGAGGGGGAATACTACAATGAGCAGTTCTTC.

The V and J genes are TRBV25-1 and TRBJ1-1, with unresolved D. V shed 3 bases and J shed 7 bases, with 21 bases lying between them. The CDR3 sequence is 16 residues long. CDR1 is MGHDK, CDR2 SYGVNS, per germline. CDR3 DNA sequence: TGTGCCAGCAGTGACGGGTTACTATGGGGAGAGCTTGAAGCTTTCTTT. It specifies CASSDGLLWGELEAFF. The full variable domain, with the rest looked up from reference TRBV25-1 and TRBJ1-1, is EADIYQTPRYLVIGTGKKITLECSQTMGHDKMYWYQQDPGMELHLIHYSYGVNSTEKGDLSSESTVSRIRTEHFPLTLESARPSHTSQYLCASSDGLLWGELEAFFGQGTRLTVV.

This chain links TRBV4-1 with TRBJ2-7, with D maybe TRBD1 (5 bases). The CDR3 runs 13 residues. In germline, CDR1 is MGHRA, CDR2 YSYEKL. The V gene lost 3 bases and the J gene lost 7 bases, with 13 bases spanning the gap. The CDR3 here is CASSHSGSAEQYF. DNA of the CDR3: TGCGCCAGCAGCCACTCAGGGTCCGCAGAGCAGTACTTC.

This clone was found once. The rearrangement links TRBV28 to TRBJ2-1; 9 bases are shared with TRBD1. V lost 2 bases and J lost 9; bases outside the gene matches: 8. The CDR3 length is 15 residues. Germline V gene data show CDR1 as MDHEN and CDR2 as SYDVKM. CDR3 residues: CASSLGGQGYREQFF. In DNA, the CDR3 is TGTGCCAGCAGTTTAGGGGGACAGGGATACCGTGAGCAGTTCTTC.

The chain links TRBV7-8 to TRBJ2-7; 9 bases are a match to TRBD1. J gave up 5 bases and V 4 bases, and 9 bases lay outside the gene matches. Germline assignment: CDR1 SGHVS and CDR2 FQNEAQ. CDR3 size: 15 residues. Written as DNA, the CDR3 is TGTGCCAGCAGCTATCGGGACAGGGCACTCCACGAGCAGTACTTC. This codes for CASSYRDRALHEQYF.

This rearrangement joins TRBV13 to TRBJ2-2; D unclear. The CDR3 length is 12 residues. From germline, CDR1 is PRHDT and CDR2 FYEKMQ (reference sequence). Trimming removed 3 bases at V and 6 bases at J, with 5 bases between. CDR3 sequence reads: CASSFLAGELFF. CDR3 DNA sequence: TGTGCCAGCAGCTTTTTAGCCGGGGAGCTGTTTTTT.

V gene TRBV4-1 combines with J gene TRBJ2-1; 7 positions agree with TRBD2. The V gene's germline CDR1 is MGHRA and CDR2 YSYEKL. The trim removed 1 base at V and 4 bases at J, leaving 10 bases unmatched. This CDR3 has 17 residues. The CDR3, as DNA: TGCGCCAGCAGCCAAGGCCCTAGCGGAATAAAATACAATGAGCAGTTCTTC. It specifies CASSQGPSGIKYNEQFF.

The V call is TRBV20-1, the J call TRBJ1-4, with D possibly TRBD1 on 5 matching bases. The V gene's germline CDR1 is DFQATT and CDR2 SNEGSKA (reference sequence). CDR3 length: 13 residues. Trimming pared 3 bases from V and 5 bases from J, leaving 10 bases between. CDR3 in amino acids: CSASEAGNEKLFF. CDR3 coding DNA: TGCAGTGCTAGTGAGGCAGGGAATGAAAAACTGTTTTTT.

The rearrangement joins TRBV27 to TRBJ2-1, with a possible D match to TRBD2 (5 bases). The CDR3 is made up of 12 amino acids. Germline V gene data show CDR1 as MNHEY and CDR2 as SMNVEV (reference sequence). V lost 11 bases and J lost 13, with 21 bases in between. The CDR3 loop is CAVKQSGETQFF. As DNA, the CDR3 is TGTGCCGTTAAGCAGTCCGGGGAAACTCAGTTCTTC.

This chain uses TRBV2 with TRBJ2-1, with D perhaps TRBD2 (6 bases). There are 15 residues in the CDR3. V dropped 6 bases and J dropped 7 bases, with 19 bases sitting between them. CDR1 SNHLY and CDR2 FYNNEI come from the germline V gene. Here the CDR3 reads CASSALASGANEQFF. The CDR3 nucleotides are TGTGCCAGCAGCGCGCTAGCGTCCGGGGCGAATGAGCAGTTCTTC.